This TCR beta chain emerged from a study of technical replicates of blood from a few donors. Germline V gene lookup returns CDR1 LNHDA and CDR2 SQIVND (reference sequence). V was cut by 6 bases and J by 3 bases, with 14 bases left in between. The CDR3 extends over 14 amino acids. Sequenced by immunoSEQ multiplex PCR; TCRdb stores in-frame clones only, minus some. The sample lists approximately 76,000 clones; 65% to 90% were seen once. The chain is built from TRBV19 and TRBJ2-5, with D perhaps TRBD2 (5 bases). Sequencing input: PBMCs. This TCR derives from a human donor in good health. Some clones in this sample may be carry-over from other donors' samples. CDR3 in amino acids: CASSLVRGKETQYF. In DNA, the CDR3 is TGTGCCAGTAGCCTAGTTCGGGGTAAAGAGACCCAGTACTTC.